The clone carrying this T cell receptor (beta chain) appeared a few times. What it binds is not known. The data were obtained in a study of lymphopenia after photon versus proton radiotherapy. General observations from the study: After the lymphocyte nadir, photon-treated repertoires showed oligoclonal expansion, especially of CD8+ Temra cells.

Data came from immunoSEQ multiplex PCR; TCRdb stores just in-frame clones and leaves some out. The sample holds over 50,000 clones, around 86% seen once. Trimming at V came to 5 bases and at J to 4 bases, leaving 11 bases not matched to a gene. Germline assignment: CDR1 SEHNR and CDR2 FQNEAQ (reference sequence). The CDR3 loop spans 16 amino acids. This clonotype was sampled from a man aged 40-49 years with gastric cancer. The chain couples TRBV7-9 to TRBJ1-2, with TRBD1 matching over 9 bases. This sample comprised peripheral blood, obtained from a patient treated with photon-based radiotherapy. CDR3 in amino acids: CASSPNQGQGSYGYTF. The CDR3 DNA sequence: TGTGCCAGCAGCCCCAACCAAGGACAGGGGAGCTATGGCTACACCTTC.